Listed here are 26 T cell receptor beta chains from one sample, sequenced in a study of vaccination and CD4 T cells after COVID-19. Treatment described: approximately 11-day PBMC culture with coronavirus spike peptide pools or control peptides (ViraFEST assay). No antigen has been identified for these receptors. CD4+ T cells that had been cultured provided DNA sequenced with the Oncomine TCR Beta short-read assay. From the PCR reads, TCRdb called clonotypes with MiXCR, one entry per CDR3 protein. The sample carries more than 10,000 distinct CDR3 sequences, approximately 20% recorded once. Material: CD4+ T cells from blood, cultured in vitro, obtained after SARS-CoV-2 vaccination. The source of these receptors is a human donor who had recovered from COVID-19.

This clonotype is medium-sized by share. The chain has TRBV7-9 and TRBJ1-2; tentative D call: TRBD1 (6 bases). The V and J ends lost 4 bases and 3 bases respectively, with 15 bases between them. This CDR3 spans 15 amino acids. Germline V gene data show CDR1 as SEHNR and CDR2 as FQNEAQ (reference sequence). The CDR3, as DNA: TGTGCCAGCAGCTCGACAGGAGGGGAGTACTATGGCTACACCTTC. This sequence encodes CASSSTGGEYYGYTF.

Sample share makes this clonotype medium-sized (0.01 to 0.1%). The chain joins TRBV7-3 to TRBJ2-1; D is unresolved. The V and J ends lost 1 base and 7 bases respectively, with 8 bases between them. The CDR3 is 13 amino acids. Germline V CDR1 and CDR2: SGHTA, FQGTGA. CDR3 DNA: TGTGCCAGCAGCTTAATGCTGGCTAATGAGCAGTTCTTC. It specifies CASSLMLANEQFF. The whole variable domain, filled in from reference TRBV7-3 and TRBJ2-1, reads GAGVSQTPSNKVTEKGKYVELRCDPISGHTALYWYRQSLGQGPEFLIYFQGTGAADDSGLPNDRFFAVRPEGSVSTLKIQRTERGDSAVYLCASSLMLANEQFFGPGTRLTVL.

This clonotype was counted between two and nine times. The chain recombines TRBV6-2 or TRBV6-3 with TRBJ1-1; possible D gene TRBD1, 5 bases. The germline V gene has CDR1 MNHEY and CDR2 SVGEGT. Between the trimmed V and J ends, which lost 4 bases and 6 bases, there was a span of 12 bases. CDR3 length: 13 residues. The CDR3 DNA follows: TGTGCCAGCAGTTCACCATACAGGTCTGAAGCTTTCTTT. Translating gives CASSSPYRSEAFF.

V usage is TRBV7-6 and J usage is TRBJ2-1; 7 bases match TRBD2. CDR3 length: 16 amino acids. V shed 2 bases, J shed 2 bases, and the junction held 6 bases outside the gene matches. Germline values: CDR1 SGHVS, CDR2 FNYEAQ. The CDR3 protein is CASSLFSGRTYNEQFF. The CDR3 region has the DNA TGTGCCAGCAGCTTATTTAGCGGGCGTACCTACAATGAGCAGTTCTTC.

This clonotype showed up just a few times. The rearrangement joins TRBV28 to TRBJ1-1, with a tentative D call TRBD1 (6 bases). The CDR3 length is 16 residues. Trimming shortened V by 2 bases and J by 5 bases, and 18 bases separated the two germline ends. Germline V CDR1 and CDR2: MDHEN, SYDVKM. The CDR3 coding sequence is TGTGCCAGCAGTTTACGGCTCGGGGGCGCGAAAACTGAAGCTTTCTTT. It specifies CASSLRLGGAKTEAFF.

V is TRBV5-8 and J is TRBJ1-3, with no clear D. Germline loops: CDR1 SGHTS, CDR2 YDEGEE. The V end lost 4 bases, the J end lost 5 bases, and 7 bases lay between the germline ends. The CDR3 totals 12 residues. The CDR3 coding sequence is TGTGCCAGCAGCCTGAGGAGAAACACCATATATTTT. It translates to CASSLRRNTIYF.

This clonotype was picked up a small number of times. The rearrangement joins TRBV18 to TRBJ1-3, with 7 bases that match TRBD1. This CDR3 region has 15 residues. Losses at the gene ends were 3 bases for V and 2 bases for J; bases not matched to a gene: 4. Germline-derived CDR1 and CDR2 are KGHSH and LQKENI. The CDR3 loop reads CASSPWTGAGNTIYF. CDR3 DNA sequence: TGTGCCAGCTCACCCTGGACAGGAGCTGGAAACACCATATATTTT.

This clonotype is termed medium-sized. The chain has TRBV20-1 and TRBJ2-3; D gene ambiguous. With 0 bases removed from V and 5 bases from J, the gap between germline ends came to 15 bases. The germline CDR1 and CDR2 sequences are DFQATT and SNEGSKA (reference sequence). The CDR3 runs to 15 residues. Written as DNA, the CDR3 is TGCAGTGCTAGAGATCAGGCGGCGAGTCTAGATACGCAGTATTTT. This encodes CSARDQAASLDTQYF.

The chain has TRBV6-1 and TRBJ2-7, with TRBD1 matching over 9 bases. Germline CDR1 MNHNS, CDR2 SASEGT. Unmatched junction bases numbered 6, after V lost 6 bases and J lost 3 bases. CDR3 size: 14 residues. DNA of the CDR3: TGTGCCAGCAGAAGGACAGGGGACTTCTACGAGCAGTACTTC. This translates into CASRRTGDFYEQYF.

This clonotype has more than one count but fewer than ten. This rearrangement joins TRBV28 to TRBJ1-1; D not certain. The CDR3 length is 8 residues. Germline-derived CDR1 and CDR2 are MDHEN and SYDVKM. With 8 bases removed from V and 8 bases from J, the gap between germline ends came to 3 bases. The CDR3, as DNA: TGTGCCAGCGGGGAAGCTTTCTTT. This sequence encodes CASGEAFF.

V is TRBV28 and J is TRBJ1-5; the D is unclear. The CDR3 sequence is 12 residues long. CDR1 MDHEN and CDR2 SYDVKM come from the germline V gene. Between the trimmed V and J ends, which lost 7 bases and 1 base, there was a span of 5 bases. The CDR3 reads CASKDSNQPQHF. In nucleotides, the CDR3 is TGTGCCAGCAAGGACAGCAATCAGCCCCAGCATTTT.

A few counts support this clonotype. This chain links TRBV19 with TRBJ2-1; D may be TRBD1 (6 bases). V was cut by 7 bases and J by 9 bases, with 22 bases left in between. The CDR3 loop spans 15 amino acids. The germline V gene has CDR1 LNHDA and CDR2 SQIVND (reference sequence). This CDR3 is CASKMGAHAVSEQFF. The CDR3 nucleotides are TGTGCCAGTAAGATGGGGGCCCACGCAGTCTCTGAGCAGTTCTTC. Full variable domain (remainder filled in from reference TRBV19 and TRBJ2-1): DGGITQSPKYLFRKEGQNVTLSCEQNLNHDAMYWYRQDPGQGLRLIYYSQIVNDFQKGDIAEGYSVSREKKESFPLTVTSAQKNPTAFYLCASKMGAHAVSEQFFGPGTRLTVL.

The sample holds a few counts of this clonotype. The V and J genes are TRBV6-2 or TRBV6-3 and TRBJ1-5, with TRBD1 identical over 12 bases. CDR1 and CDR2 (germline): MNHEY, SVGEGT. J gave up 5 bases and V 1 base, and 9 bases lay outside the gene matches. The CDR3 totals 18 residues. Here the CDR3 reads CASSYLGQGARRYQPQHF. CDR3 bases: TGTGCCAGCAGTTACTTGGGACAGGGGGCGAGGAGGTATCAGCCCCAGCATTTT.

The chain employs TRBV6-1 and TRBJ2-4; D is unresolved. V was pared by 6 bases and J by 0 bases, with 9 bases between. The length of the CDR3 is 14 residues. Per the germline V gene, CDR1 is MNHNS and CDR2 is SASEGT. The CDR3 sequence: CASSRDLAKNIQYF. CDR3 in DNA: TGTGCCAGCAGCAGAGATTTAGCCAAAAACATTCAGTACTTC.

This clonotype was counted between two and nine times. The chain uses TRBV20-1 and TRBJ2-5; weak D call: TRBD1 (5 bases). This CDR3 region has 11 residues. V lost 7 bases and J lost 7, with 13 bases in between. The germline CDR1 and CDR2 sequences are DFQATT and SNEGSKA (reference sequence). DNA for the CDR3: TGCAGTGGCCAGGGCTTGTCGACCCAGTACTTC. It translates to CSGQGLSTQYF.

In its sample, this clonotype is medium-sized (0.01 to 0.1%). This sequence joins TRBV6-5 and TRBJ1-2, with D perhaps matching TRBD1 (5 bases). From germline, CDR1 is MNHEY and CDR2 SVGAGI. Trimming removed 2 bases from V and 8 bases from J, with 18 bases in between. This CDR3 has 15 residues. The CDR3 sequence: CASSYPPGQGRGYTF. Written as DNA, the CDR3 is TGTGCCAGCAGTTACCCTCCTGGGCAGGGTCGGGGCTACACCTTC.

This clonotype was found a few times. This chain links TRBV28 with TRBJ1-5; D gene unclear. The V end lost 5 bases, the J end lost 5 bases, and 19 bases lay between the germline ends. Germline V CDR1 and CDR2: MDHEN, SYDVKM. This CDR3 is built from 16 residues. Here the CDR3 DNA reads TGTGCCAGCAGTCCTAGGACGGTTGGTGCCTATCAGCCCCAGCATTTT. Translating gives CASSPRTVGAYQPQHF.

This chain connects TRBV20-1 to TRBJ2-7, with 8 positions matching TRBD2. Germline V gene sequence: CDR1 DFQATT, CDR2 SNEGSKA (reference sequence). With 6 bases clipped from V and 3 bases from J, the junction kept 10 bases outside the gene matches. The CDR3 totals 14 residues. The CDR3 loop reads CSAKGTRDIYEQYF. Written as DNA, the CDR3 is TGCAGTGCCAAAGGGACTAGGGATATCTACGAGCAGTACTTC.

By frequency in the sample, this clonotype is medium-sized (0.01 to 0.1%). The chain links TRBV6-1 to TRBJ1-2; D not certain. The germline V gene encodes CDR1 MNHNS and CDR2 SASEGT. V was trimmed by 10 bases and J by 0 bases, leaving 15 bases between them. The CDR3 has 14 residues. CDR3: CATSPTVANYGYTF. CDR3 bases: TGTGCCACCTCCCCGACGGTAGCTAACTATGGCTACACCTTC.

The chain is built from TRBV28 and TRBJ2-7; D gene uncertain. Per the germline V gene, CDR1 is MDHEN and CDR2 is SYDVKM. This CDR3 is built from 12 residues. V lost 6 bases and J lost 6, with 12 bases in between. CDR3 coding DNA: TGTGCCAGCAGCCCCCCTACGGCCGAGCAGTACTTC. Its translation is CASSPPTAEQYF. Combining the CDR3 with reference TRBV28 and TRBJ2-7 gives the whole variable domain DVKVTQSSRYLVKRTGEKVFLECVQDMDHENMFWYRQDPGLGLRLIYFSYDVKMKEKGDIPEGYSVSREKKERFSLILESASTNQTSMYLCASSPPTAEQYFGPGTRLTVT.

This clonotype was counted a few times. The gene calls are TRBV7-2 and TRBJ1-4, with 7 bases matching TRBD1. The CDR3 totals 15 residues. Per the germline V gene, CDR1 is SGHTA and CDR2 is FQGNSA. V shed 4 bases and J 6 bases; nucleotides not matched to a gene: 8. Written as DNA, the CDR3 is TGTGCCAGCAGCTCCTGGGACAGACCCGATGAAAAACTGTTTTTT. This sequence encodes CASSSWDRPDEKLFF. The variable domain in full, completed from reference TRBV7-2 and TRBJ1-4, reads GAGVSQSPSNKVTEKGKDVELRCDPISGHTALYWYRQSLGQGLEFLIYFQGNSAPDKSGLPSDRFSAERTGGSVSTLTIQRTQQEDSAVYLCASSSWDRPDEKLFFGSGTQLSVL.

This chain uses TRBV2 with TRBJ1-2; D possibly corresponds to TRBD1 (6 bases). V shed 6 bases and J shed 5 bases, with 13 bases lying between them. The CDR3 has 13 residues. Germline loops: CDR1 SNHLY, CDR2 FYNNEI. The chain's CDR3 is CASRGGEIYGYTF. In DNA, the CDR3 is TGTGCCAGCAGGGGGGGCGAAATATATGGCTACACCTTC.

V gene TRBV5-1 combines with J gene TRBJ2-1, with unresolved D. V shed 4 bases and J shed 7 bases, with 9 bases lying between them. The germline CDR1 and CDR2 sequences are SGHRS and YFSETQ. This CDR3 has 12 amino acids. The CDR3 reads CASSLQQNEQFF. Here the CDR3 DNA reads TGCGCCAGCAGCCTACAACAAAATGAGCAGTTCTTC.

The gene calls are TRBV24-1 and TRBJ2-2; D possibly uses TRBD1 or TRBD2 (5 bases each). This CDR3 spans 16 amino acids. Trimming pared 5 bases from V and 0 bases from J, leaving 12 bases between. In germline, CDR1 is KGHDR, CDR2 SFDVKD. For the CDR3, the DNA is TGTGCCACCAGTGTCACGGGACGGACGAACACCGGGGAGCTGTTTTTT. Translating it yields CATSVTGRTNTGELFF.

This clonotype was seen a few times. The chain links TRBV20-1 to TRBJ1-3, with D perhaps matching TRBD1 (6 bases). The CDR3 is 16 amino acids. Trimming pared 1 base from V and 0 bases from J, leaving 13 bases between. Germline V gives CDR1 DFQATT, CDR2 SNEGSKA (reference sequence). CDR3: CSARAGQFHSGNTIYF. CDR3 DNA: TGCAGTGCTAGAGCTGGACAGTTTCACTCTGGAAACACCATATATTTT.

This clonotype was counted only a few times. The V and J genes are TRBV11-2 and TRBJ1-6; TRBD1 is a possible D gene (6 bases). V was clipped by 1 base and J by 8 bases, with 9 bases between them. Germline CDR1 SGHAT, CDR2 FQNNGV. The CDR3 totals 14 residues. Here the CDR3 reads CASSLGPGDSPLHF. DNA for the CDR3: TGTGCCAGCAGCTTAGGTCCAGGGGATTCACCCCTCCACTTT.